Listed below are T cell receptor beta chains from one sample, sequenced in a study of blood T cells in healthy people across ages. TCRdb re-called the 5' RACE reads through MiXCR, storing one row per CDR3 protein. The sample has approximately 2,000,000 distinct CDR3 sequences, around 40% seen once. Sequenced sample: blood. The receptors originated from a human donor in good health. Both conserved end residues are part of each CDR3. Each record gives: V gene, J gene, D gene, clone size, CDR3 DNA, CDR3 protein. A D gene is named only where the DNA matches it firmly. Expanded clones get a size class; other rows say once, few or many, or leave the size out.

V: TRBV7-9
J: TRBJ1-1
D: -
size: -
DNA: TGTGCCAGCAGCCATGTAATGAACACTGAAGCTTTCTTT
CDR3: CASSHVMNTEAFF

V: TRBV11-2
J: TRBJ2-1
D: -
size: -
DNA: TGTGCCAGCAGCTTAGATCCGGGACCTAGGTGGCAGTTCTTC
CDR3: CASSLDPGPRWQFF

V: TRBV20-1
J: TRBJ2-3
D: -
size: -
DNA: TGCAGTGCTAGAGAAGGCAGCAATACGCAGTATTTT
CDR3: CSAREGSNTQYF

V: TRBV6-5
J: TRBJ1-2
D: -
size: many
DNA: TGTGCCACCGGGACGAGGGACTATGGCTACACCTTC
CDR3: CATGTRDYGYTF

V: TRBV7-9
J: TRBJ1-1
D: -
size: few
DNA: TGTGCCAGCAGCTTATCACATACTGAAGCTTTCTTT
CDR3: CASSLSHTEAFF

V: TRBV14
J: TRBJ1-1
D: -
size: few
DNA: TGTGCCAGCAGCCAGGAGGCGTGGAACACTGAAGCTTTCTTT
CDR3: CASSQEAWNTEAFF

V: TRBV5-5
J: TRBJ2-1
D: TRBD2
size: few
DNA: TGTGCCAGCAGCTTGGAAGGGGTAACGGGGGGTGAGCAGTTCTTC
CDR3: CASSLEGVTGGEQFF

V: TRBV20-1
J: TRBJ2-7
D: -
size: -
DNA: TGCAGTGCTAGGAAGACCTCTCCCCTGTCCTACGAGCAGTACTTC
CDR3: CSARKTSPLSYEQYF

V: TRBV5-1
J: TRBJ2-2
D: -
size: -
DNA: TGCGCCAGCAGAGGGGACGGTTCTGGTGGGGAGCTGTTTTTT
CDR3: CASRGDGSGGELFF

V: TRBV7-3
J: TRBJ2-3
D: -
size: few
DNA: TGTGCCAGCAGCTTAGACTCAGCTCCCGATACGCAGTATTTT
CDR3: CASSLDSAPDTQYF

V: TRBV4-2
J: TRBJ2-2
D: TRBD2
size: -
DNA: TGTGCCAGCAGCCAAGATCTAGCGGGGGGGCAAAGCACCGGGGAGCTGTTTTTT
CDR3: CASSQDLAGGQSTGELFF

V: TRBV10-3
J: TRBJ1-2
D: TRBD1
size: -
DNA: TGTGCCATCAGTGAGGGACAGGGGGAAGGTGGCCACACCTTC
CDR3: CAISEGQGEGGHTF

V: TRBV4-1
J: TRBJ1-2
D: TRBD1
size: few
DNA: TGCGCCAGCAGCCAACGGACAGGGGGCTACTATGGCTACACCTTC
CDR3: CASSQRTGGYYGYTF

V: TRBV7-3
J: TRBJ2-1
D: -
size: -
DNA: TGTGCCAGCAGCCCCGGGATTCAGGCCGGTGAGCAGTTCTTC
CDR3: CASSPGIQAGEQFF

V: TRBV15
J: TRBJ1-4
D: TRBD1
size: few
DNA: TGTGCCACCAGCCCGGAGAACAGGGGGAATAATGAAAAACTGTTTTTT
CDR3: CATSPENRGNNEKLFF

V: TRBV5-6
J: TRBJ2-3
D: -
size: -
DNA: TGTGCCAGCAGCTTAACGGGGGCCCCAGATACGCAGTATTTT
CDR3: CASSLTGAPDTQYF

V: TRBV20-1
J: TRBJ2-7
D: -
size: -
DNA: TGTAGTGCTAGAGATCAAAGGCTCGCTAGCTCTTACGAGCAGTACTTC
CDR3: CSARDQRLASSYEQYF

V: TRBV11-3
J: TRBJ2-7
D: -
size: -
DNA: TGTGCCAGCAGCTTGGGTGGGACGGACGCAGGGGAGCAGTACTTC
CDR3: CASSLGGTDAGEQYF

V: TRBV6-6
J: TRBJ2-3
D: -
size: -
DNA: TGTGCCAGCAGTTACTCGACGGTGGGAGATACGCAGTATTTT
CDR3: CASSYSTVGDTQYF

V: TRBV9
J: TRBJ1-2
D: -
size: -
DNA: TGTGCCAGCAGCGGAGACACTTGGGAAGGGGGCTACACCTTC
CDR3: CASSGDTWEGGYTF

V: TRBV2
J: TRBJ2-1
D: TRBD2
size: -
DNA: TGTGCCAGCAGTGACGGAGCGGGGGGGCGGCGTGCCTACAATGAGCAGTTCTTC
CDR3: CASSDGAGGRRAYNEQFF

V: TRBV7-6
J: TRBJ2-7
D: -
size: -
DNA: TGTGCCAGCAGCTTAGGCGACTGGACAGAATTATACGGGCAGTACTTC
CDR3: CASSLGDWTELYGQYF

V: TRBV28
J: TRBJ1-5
D: TRBD1
size: few
DNA: TGTGCCAGCAGTTCCCCGGGACAGGGGAATATTTGGGGCAATCAGCCCCAGCATTTT
CDR3: CASSSPGQGNIWGNQPQHF

V: TRBV28
J: TRBJ2-3
D: -
size: -
DNA: TGTGCCAGCACCCTTGTGGGCACAGATACGCAGTATTTT
CDR3: CASTLVGTDTQYF